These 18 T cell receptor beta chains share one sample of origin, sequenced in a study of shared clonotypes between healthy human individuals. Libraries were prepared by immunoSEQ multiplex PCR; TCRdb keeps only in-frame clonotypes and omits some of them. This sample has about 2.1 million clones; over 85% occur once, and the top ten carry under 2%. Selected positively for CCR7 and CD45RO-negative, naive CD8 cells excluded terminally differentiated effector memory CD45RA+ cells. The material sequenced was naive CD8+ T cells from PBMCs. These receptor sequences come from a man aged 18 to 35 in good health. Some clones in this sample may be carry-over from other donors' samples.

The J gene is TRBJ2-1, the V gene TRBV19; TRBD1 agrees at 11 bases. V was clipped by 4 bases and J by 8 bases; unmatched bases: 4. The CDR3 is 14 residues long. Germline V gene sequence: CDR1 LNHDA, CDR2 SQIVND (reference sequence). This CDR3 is CASSTPGQGDEQFF. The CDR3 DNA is TGTGCCAGTAGTACCCCGGGACAGGGGGATGAGCAGTTCTTC. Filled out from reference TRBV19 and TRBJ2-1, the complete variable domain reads DGGITQSPKYLFRKEGQNVTLSCEQNLNHDAMYWYRQDPGQGLRLIYYSQIVNDFQKGDIAEGYSVSREKKESFPLTVTSAQKNPTAFYLCASSTPGQGDEQFFGPGTRLTVL.

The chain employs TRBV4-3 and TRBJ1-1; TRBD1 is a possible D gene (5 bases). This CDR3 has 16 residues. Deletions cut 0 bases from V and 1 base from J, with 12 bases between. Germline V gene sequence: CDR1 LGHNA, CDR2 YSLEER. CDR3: CASSQESGPGNTEAFF. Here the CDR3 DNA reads TGCGCCAGCAGCCAAGAATCAGGGCCGGGGAACACTGAAGCTTTCTTT.

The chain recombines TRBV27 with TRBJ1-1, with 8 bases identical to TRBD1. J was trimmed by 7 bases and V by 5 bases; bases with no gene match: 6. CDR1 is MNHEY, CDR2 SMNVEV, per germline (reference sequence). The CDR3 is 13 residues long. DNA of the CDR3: TGTGCCAGCAGTGTGGACAGGGATGTTGAAGCTTTCTTT. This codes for CASSVDRDVEAFF.

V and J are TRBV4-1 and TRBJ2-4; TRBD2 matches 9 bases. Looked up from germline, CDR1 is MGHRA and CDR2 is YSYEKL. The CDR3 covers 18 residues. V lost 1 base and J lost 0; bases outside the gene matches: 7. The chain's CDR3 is CASSQVASGELAKNIQYF. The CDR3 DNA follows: TGCGCCAGCAGCCAAGTCGCTAGCGGGGAACTAGCCAAAAACATTCAGTACTTC.

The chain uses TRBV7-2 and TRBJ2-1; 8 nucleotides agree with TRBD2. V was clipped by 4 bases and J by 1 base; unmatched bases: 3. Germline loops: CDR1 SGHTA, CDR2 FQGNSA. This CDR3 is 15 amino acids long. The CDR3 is CASSSRLASYNEQFF. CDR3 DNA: TGTGCCAGCAGCTCCCGACTAGCGTCCTACAATGAGCAGTTCTTC.

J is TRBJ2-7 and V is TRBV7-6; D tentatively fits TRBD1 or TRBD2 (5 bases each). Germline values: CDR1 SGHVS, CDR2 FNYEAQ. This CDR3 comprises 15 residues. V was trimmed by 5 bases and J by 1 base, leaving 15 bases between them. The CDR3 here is CASSPSGTGSYEQYF. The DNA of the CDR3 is TGTGCCAGCAGCCCATCCGGGACGGGGTCCTACGAGCAGTACTTC.

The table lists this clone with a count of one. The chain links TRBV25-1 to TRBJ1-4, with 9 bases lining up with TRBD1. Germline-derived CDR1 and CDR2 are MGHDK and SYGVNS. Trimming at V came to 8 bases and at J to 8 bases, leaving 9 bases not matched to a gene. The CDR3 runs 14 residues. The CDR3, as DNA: TGTGCCAGCGGATGGGACAGGGAGGTGGAAAAACTGTTTTTT. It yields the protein CASGWDREVEKLFF. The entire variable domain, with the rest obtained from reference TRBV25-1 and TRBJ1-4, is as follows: EADIYQTPRYLVIGTGKKITLECSQTMGHDKMYWYQQDPGMELHLIHYSYGVNSTEKGDLSSESTVSRIRTEHFPLTLESARPSHTSQYLCASGWDREVEKLFFGSGTQLSVL.

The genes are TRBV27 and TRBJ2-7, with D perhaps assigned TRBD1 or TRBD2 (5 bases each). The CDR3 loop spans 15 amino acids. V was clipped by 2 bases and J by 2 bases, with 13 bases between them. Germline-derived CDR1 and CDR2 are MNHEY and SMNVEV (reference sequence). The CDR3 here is CASSLRDGPPYEQYF. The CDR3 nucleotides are TGTGCCAGCAGTTTAAGGGACGGGCCCCCCTACGAGCAGTACTTC.

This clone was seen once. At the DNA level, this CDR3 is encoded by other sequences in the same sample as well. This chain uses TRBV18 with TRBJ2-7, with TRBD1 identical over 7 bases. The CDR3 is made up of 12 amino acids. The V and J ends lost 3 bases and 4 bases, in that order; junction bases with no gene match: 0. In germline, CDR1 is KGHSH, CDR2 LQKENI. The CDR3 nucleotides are TGTGCCAGCTCACCGACAGGGTACGAGCAGTACTTC. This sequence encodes CASSPTGYEQYF. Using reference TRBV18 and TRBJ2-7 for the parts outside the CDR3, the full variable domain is NAGVMQNPRHLVRRRGQEARLRCSPMKGHSHVYWYRQLPEEGLKFMVYLQKENIIDESGMPKERFSAEFPKEGPSILRIQQVVRGDSAAYFCASSPTGYEQYFGPGTRLTVT.

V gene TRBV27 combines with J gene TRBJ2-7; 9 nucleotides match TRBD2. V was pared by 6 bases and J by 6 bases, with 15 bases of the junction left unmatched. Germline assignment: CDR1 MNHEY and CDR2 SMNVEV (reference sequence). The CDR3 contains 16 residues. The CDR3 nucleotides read TGTGCCAGCAGCCCCCCGGGGGGTAGCGGGAGATCCGAGCAGTACTTC. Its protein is CASSPPGGSGRSEQYF.

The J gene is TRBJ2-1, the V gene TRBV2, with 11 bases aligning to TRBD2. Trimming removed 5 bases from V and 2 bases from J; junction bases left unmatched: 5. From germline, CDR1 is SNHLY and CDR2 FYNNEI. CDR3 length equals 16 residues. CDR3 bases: TGTGCCAGCAGTTCTAGCGGGAGGCCCGCCTACAATGAGCAGTTCTTC. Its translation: CASSSSGRPAYNEQFF.

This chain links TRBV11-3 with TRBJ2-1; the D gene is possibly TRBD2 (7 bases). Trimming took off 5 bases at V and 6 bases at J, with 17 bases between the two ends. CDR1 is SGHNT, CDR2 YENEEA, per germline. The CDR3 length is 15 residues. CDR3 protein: CASSPERGRANEQFF. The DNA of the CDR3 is TGTGCCAGCAGCCCCGAGAGGGGGAGGGCCAATGAGCAGTTCTTC.

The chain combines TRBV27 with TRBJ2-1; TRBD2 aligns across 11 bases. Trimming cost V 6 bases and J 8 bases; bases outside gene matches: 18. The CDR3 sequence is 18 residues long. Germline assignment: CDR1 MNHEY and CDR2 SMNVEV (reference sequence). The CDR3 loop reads CASSTSLRVTSGSHEQFF. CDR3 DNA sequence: TGTGCCAGCAGCACAAGCCTCAGGGTTACTAGCGGGAGTCATGAGCAGTTCTTC.

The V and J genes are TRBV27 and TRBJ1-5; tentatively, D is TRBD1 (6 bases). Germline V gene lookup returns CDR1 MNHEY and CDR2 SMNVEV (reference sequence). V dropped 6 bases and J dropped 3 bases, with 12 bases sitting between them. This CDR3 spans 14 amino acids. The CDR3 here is CASSRQAFNQPQHF. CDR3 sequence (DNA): TGTGCCAGCAGCAGACAGGCCTTCAATCAGCCCCAGCATTTT.

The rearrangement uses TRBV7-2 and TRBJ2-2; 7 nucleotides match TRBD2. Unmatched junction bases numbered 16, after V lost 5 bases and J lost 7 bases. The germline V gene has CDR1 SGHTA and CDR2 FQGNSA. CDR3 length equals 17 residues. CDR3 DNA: TGTGCCAGCAGCCAACTGTCTTCGCGGGAGTTCTTCGGGGAGCTGTTTTTT. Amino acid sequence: CASSQLSSREFFGELFF.

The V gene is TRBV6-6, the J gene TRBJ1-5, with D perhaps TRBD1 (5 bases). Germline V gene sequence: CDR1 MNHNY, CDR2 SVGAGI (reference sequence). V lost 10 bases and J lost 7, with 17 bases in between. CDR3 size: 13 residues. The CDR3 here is CATLGGVGQPQHF. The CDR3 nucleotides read TGTGCCACCCTGGGGGGGGTTGGACAGCCCCAGCATTTT.

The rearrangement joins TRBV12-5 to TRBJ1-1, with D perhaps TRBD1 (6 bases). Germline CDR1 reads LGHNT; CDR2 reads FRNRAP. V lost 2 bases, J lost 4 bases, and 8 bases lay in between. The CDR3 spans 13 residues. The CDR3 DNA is TGTGCTAGTGGTTTGTCAGGGGTCACTGAAGCTTTCTTT. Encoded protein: CASGLSGVTEAFF.

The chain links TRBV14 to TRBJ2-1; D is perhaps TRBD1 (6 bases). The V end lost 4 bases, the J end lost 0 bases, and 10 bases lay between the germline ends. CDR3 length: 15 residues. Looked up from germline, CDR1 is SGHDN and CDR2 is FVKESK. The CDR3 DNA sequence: TGTGCCAGCAGCCCCCAGGGGATCTCCTACAATGAGCAGTTCTTC. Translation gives CASSPQGISYNEQFF.